The source of this T cell receptor (beta chain) is a study of T cells in Graves' hyperthyroidism and ophthalmopathy (dated 2019 in TCRdb). As for the study more broadly: To identify distinguishing TCR V-J signatures, a discovery cohort of some 99 patients was used, comprising some 45 with Graves' ophthalmopathy and about 59 with stable Graves' hyperthyroidism. Whether ophthalmopathy could be predicted prospectively was tested in an independent validation cohort made up of roughly 20 hyperthyroidism patients plus 17 patients who later progressed to ophthalmopathy. The 100 discovery patients were divided at random into training and test sets in a 7:3 ratio. In addition, the study compared T-cell repertoires in thyroid tissue and in blood from about six Graves' hyperthyroidism patients. Following sampling, methimazole starting at 30 mg daily was given to hyperthyroidism patients, and high-dose intravenous methylprednisolone was given to ophthalmopathy patients. TCR Vbeta CDR3 sequencing of 120 to 150 peripheral blood samples (more than 40 ophthalmopathy, 75 to 80 hyperthyroidism and some 17 progressor patients) is reported in the paper. What the work shows at the level of the full study, not this receptor alone: In validation, the model predicted progression to ophthalmopathy a median of roughly 6.1 months before onset, with approximately 70% sensitivity and roughly 73% specificity. In cross-validation, a model built on a 13 V-J signature told ophthalmopathy apart from stable hyperthyroidism with 85% to 90% sensitivity and roughly 83% specificity, and in testing the same model reached 80%/75%. Most expanded thyroid clonotypes (frequency above 0.001) were also detected in blood, suggesting blood repertoires may reflect thyroid immune responses. Sample size was not statistically predetermined, and blinding of investigators to group allocation was not performed.

The germline V gene (reference sequence) sets CDR1 to SGHNT and CDR2 to YYREEE. Spanning cysteine to phenylalanine, the CDR3 consists of 15 amino acids. Only the CDR3 region is kept as DNA, spanning 45 bases read in frame from base 1. Compared with germline, V lacks 7 bases and J lacks 6 bases; bases without a gene match: 13. Stable Graves' hyperthyroidism was defined as the absence of progression to ophthalmopathy over 18 months of follow-up. Hyperthyroidism patients were newly diagnosed, had a disease duration of under 2 months, and were aged 18 to 65 years. Patients with uncontrolled infections, other autoimmune diseases, pregnancy or lactation were excluded. Clinical symptoms, serum thyroxine and TRAb, thyroid ultrasound, and orbital computed tomography formed the basis for the diagnoses. Total RNA was extracted using Trizol reagent, and RNA quality was assessed on an Agilent 2100 Bioanalyzer.

The TCR beta CDR3 regions were amplified from RNA transcripts. The TCR CDR3 was subjected to a first round of RT-PCR using the HTBI primer set and the Qiagen OneStep RT-PCR kit. Libraries were constructed in a second round of multiplex PCR, after which size selection and purification were performed. Paired-end sequencing of the libraries was performed with 100 bp reads on an Illumina HiSeq2000. Under the source paper's analysis protocol: SOAPnuke was used to process the raw data, throwing out any read that contained adapters or uncalled bases, had a mean Phred below 15, or lacked an exact constant-primer or identifier match. High-quality paired reads were merged using COPE v1.2.5, and each unique nucleotide sequence was defined as a clonotype. MiTCR v1.1 was used to align the clonotypes against IMGT TRBV, TRBD and TRBJ reference segments. Analysis was restricted to V-J combinations with a frequency above 0.0001, which covered 99.2% of repertoires. A TCS score was defined as the ratio of F50 (clonal expansion) to E x V (chaos), with BLOSUM62-based TCRdist applied between CDR3 peptides within each V-J. Welch's t-statistics and random forest reduced around 550 V-J features to 10 to 15, which were used in a naive Bayes classifier (R e1071). The public reads were reprocessed in TCRdb via fastp at Q25 and MiXCR, keeping in-frame beta chains. Rows merge per CDR3 protein into single entries with the most common DNA and genes. For this entry, the V and J calls and clone size follow TCRdb and not the study's own pipeline. The sample table holds hundreds of thousands of distinct CDR3 sequences, of which 46% were seen once. The ten top clones hold 8.2% of the sample.

About this clonotype itself: Its antigen target is currently unknown. The record has no base qualities; no much larger clone is one base away.

The TCR comes from a woman aged 18-30 years with Graves' hyperthyroidism. Donor details come from another sample of the same person, matched by shared clones. The rearranged chain carries TRBV5-4 and TRBJ2-5; TRBD2 matches 9 bases in the middle. The sample comprised peripheral blood or thyroid tissue (not recorded which). The bases are TGTGCCAGCTCTTACCTAGCGGGGTTTGCGAAGACCCAGTACTTC. Translated, it reads CASSYLAGFAKTQYF.